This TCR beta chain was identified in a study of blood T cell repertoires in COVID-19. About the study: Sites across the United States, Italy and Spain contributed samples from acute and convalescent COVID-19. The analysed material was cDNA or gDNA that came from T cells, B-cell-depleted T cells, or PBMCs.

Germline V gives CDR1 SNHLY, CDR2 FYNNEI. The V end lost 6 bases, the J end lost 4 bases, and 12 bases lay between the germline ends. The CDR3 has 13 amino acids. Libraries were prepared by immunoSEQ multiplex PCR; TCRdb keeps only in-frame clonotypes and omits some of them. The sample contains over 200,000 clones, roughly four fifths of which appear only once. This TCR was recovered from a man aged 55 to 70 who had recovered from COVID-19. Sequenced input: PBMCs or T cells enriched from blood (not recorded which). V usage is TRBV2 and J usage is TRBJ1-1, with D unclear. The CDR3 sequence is CASRRGPFTEAFF. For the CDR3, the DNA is TGTGCCAGCAGACGCGGGCCCTTCACTGAAGCTTTCTTT.